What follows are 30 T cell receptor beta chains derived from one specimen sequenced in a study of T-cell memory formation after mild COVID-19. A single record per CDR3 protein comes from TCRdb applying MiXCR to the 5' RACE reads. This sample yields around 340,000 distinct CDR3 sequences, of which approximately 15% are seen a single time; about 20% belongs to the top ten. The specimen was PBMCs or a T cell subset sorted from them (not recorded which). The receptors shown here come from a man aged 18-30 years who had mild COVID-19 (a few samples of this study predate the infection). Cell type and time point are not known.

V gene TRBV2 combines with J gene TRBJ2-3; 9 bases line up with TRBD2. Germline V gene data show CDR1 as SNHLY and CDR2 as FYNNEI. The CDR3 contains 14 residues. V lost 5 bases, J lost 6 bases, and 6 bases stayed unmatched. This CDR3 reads CASSRGTSSDTQYF. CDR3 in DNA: TGTGCCAGCAGTCGAGGGACTAGCTCGGATACGCAGTATTTT.

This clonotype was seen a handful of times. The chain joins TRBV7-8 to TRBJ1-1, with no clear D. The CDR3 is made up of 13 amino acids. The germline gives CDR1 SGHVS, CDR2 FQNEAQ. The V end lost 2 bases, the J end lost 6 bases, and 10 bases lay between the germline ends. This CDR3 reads CASSLSRDSEAFF. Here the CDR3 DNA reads TGTGCCAGCAGCTTATCGAGGGATTCTGAAGCTTTCTTT. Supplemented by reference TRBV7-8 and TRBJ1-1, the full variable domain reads GAGVSQSPRYKVAKRGQDVALRCDPISGHVSLFWYQQALGQGPEFLTYFQNEAQLDKSGLPSDRFFAERPEGSVSTLKIQRTQQEDSAVYLCASSLSRDSEAFFGQGTRLTVV.

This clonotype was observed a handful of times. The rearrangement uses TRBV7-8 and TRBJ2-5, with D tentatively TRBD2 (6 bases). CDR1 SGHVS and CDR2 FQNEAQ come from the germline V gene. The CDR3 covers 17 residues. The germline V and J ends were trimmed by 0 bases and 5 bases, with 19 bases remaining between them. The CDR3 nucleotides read TGTGCCAGCAGCTTAGCGGCGCGGGGTGTCCAGAGCGAGACCCAGTACTTC. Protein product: CASSLAARGVQSETQYF.

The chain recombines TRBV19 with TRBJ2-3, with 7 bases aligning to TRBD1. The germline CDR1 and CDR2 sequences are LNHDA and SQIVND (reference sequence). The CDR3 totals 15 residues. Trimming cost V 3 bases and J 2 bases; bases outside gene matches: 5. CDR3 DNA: TGTGCCAGTAGTATGGACAGGCGTTTCACAGATACGCAGTATTTT. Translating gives CASSMDRRFTDTQYF.

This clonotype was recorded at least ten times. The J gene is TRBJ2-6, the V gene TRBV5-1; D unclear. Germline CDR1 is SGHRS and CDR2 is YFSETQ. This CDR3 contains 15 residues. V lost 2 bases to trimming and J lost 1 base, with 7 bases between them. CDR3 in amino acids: CASSLRVSGANVLTF. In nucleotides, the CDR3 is TGCGCCAGCAGCTTACGGGTTTCTGGGGCCAACGTCCTGACTTTC.

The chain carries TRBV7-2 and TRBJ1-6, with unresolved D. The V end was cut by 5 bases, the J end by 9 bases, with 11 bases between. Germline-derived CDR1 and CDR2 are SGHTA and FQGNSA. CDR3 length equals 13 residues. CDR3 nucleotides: TGTGCCAGCAGCCCCCGGTTCTTTTCACCCCTCCACTTT. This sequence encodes CASSPRFFSPLHF.

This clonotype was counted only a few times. CDR3 nucleotides: TGTGCCAGCAGTGAAAACAGAGCGGCGGTCACCGGGGAGCTGTTTTTT. Its translation is CASSENRAAVTGELFF. The chain uses TRBV6-1 and TRBJ2-2; TRBD2 might be the D (5 bases). CDR1 is MNHNS, CDR2 SASEGT, per germline. This CDR3 has 16 amino acids. Trimming shortened V by 2 bases and J by 4 bases, and 14 bases separated the two germline ends.

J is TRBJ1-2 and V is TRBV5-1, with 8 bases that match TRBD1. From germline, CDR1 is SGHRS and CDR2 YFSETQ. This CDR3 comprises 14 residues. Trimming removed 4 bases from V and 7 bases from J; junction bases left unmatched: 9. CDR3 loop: CASSHGQGNRGYTF. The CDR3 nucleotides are TGCGCCAGCAGCCACGGACAGGGAAATCGTGGCTACACCTTC.

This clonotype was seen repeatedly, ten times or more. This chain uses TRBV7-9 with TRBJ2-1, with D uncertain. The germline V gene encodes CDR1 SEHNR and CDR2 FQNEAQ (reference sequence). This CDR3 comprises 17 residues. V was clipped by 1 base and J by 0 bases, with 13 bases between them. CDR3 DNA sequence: TGTGCCAGCAGCTTAGTGGGCGCGTCGAGCTCCTACAATGAGCAGTTCTTC. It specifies CASSLVGASSSYNEQFF.

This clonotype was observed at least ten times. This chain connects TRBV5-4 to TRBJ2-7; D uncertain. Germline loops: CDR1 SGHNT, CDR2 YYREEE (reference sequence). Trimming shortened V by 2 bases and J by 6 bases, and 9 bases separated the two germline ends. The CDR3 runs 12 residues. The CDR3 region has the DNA TGTGCCAGCAGCTTCCAGGACGGCGAGCAGTACTTC. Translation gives CASSFQDGEQYF. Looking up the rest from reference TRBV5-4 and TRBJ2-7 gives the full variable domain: ETGVTQSPTHLIKTRGQQVTLRCSSQSGHNTVSWYQQALGQGPQFIFQYYREEENGRGNFPPRFSGLQFPNYSSELNVNALELDDSALYLCASSFQDGEQYFGPGTRLTVT.

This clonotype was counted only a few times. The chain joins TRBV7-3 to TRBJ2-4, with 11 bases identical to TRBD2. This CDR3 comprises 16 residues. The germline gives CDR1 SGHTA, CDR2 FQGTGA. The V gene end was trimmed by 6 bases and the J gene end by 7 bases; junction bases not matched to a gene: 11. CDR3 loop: CASSRDSGGARNIQYF. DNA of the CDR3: TGTGCCAGCAGTCGTGATAGCGGGGGGGCCCGGAACATTCAGTACTTC.

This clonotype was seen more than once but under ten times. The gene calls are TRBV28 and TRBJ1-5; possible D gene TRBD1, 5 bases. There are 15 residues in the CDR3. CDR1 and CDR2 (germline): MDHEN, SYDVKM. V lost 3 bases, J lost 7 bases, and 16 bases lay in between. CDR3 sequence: CASSLPGGFVQPQHF. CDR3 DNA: TGTGCCAGCAGTTTGCCCGGGGGTTTCGTCCAGCCCCAGCATTTT. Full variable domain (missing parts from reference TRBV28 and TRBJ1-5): DVKVTQSSRYLVKRTGEKVFLECVQDMDHENMFWYRQDPGLGLRLIYFSYDVKMKEKGDIPEGYSVSREKKERFSLILESASTNQTSMYLCASSLPGGFVQPQHFGDGTRLSIL.

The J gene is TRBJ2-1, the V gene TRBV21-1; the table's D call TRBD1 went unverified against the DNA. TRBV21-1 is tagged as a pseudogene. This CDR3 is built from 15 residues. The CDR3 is CASSKPGQGAAEQFF. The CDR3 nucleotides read TGTGCCAGCAGCAAACCGGGACAGGGTGCAGCGGAGCAGTTCTTC.

The CDR3 DNA sequence: TGTGCCAGCAGCGTTCGCGGGGGGGCCGCGGATGAGCAGTTCTTC. Its protein is CASSVRGGAADEQFF. The chain joins TRBV7-2 to TRBJ2-1; 9 bases match TRBD2. V gave up 5 bases and J gave up 8 bases; unmatched junction bases: 10. CDR1 is SGHTA and CDR2 is FQGNSA in the germline V gene. This CDR3 spans 15 amino acids.

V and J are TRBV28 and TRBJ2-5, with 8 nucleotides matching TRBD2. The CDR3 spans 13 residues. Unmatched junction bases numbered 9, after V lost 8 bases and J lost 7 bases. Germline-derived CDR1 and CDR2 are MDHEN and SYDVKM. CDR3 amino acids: CASVGGGATTQYF. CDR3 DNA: TGTGCCAGCGTCGGGGGGGGCGCGACGACCCAGTACTTC.

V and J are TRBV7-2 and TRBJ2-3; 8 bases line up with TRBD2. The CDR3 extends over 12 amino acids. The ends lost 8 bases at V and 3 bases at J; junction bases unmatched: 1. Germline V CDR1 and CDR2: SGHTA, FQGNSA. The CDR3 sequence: CASERGTDTQYF. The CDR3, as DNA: TGTGCCAGCGAGCGGGGGACAGATACGCAGTATTTT. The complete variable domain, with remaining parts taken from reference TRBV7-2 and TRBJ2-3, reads GAGVSQSPSNKVTEKGKDVELRCDPISGHTALYWYRQSLGQGLEFLIYFQGNSAPDKSGLPSDRFSAERTGGSVSTLTIQRTQQEDSAVYLCASERGTDTQYFGPGTRLTVL.

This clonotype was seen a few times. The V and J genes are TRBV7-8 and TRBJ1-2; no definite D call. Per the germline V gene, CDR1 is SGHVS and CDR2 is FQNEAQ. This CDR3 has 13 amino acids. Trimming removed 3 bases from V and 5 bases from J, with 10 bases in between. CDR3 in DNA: TGTGCCAGCAGCTTTGGACCGTTATATGGCTACACCTTC. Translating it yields CASSFGPLYGYTF.

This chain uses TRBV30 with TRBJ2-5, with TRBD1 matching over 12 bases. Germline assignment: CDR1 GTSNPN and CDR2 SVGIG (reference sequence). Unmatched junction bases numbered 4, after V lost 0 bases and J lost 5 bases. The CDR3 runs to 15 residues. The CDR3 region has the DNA TGTGCCTGGAGTGTACGGGACAGGGGGCAGGAGACCCAGTACTTC. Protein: CAWSVRDRGQETQYF.

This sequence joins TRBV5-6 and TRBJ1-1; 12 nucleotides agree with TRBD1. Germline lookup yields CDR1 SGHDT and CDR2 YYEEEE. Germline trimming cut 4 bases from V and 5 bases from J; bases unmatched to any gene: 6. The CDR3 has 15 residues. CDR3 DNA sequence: TGTGCCAGCAGCCCCGGGACAGGGGGCTGGACTGAAGCTTTCTTT. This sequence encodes CASSPGTGGWTEAFF.

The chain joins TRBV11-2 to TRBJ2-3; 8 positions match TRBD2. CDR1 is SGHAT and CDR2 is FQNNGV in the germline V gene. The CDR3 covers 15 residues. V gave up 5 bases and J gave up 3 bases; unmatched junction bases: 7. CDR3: CASSPAGGVTDTQYF. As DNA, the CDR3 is TGTGCCAGCAGCCCCGCGGGAGGAGTAACAGATACGCAGTATTTT.

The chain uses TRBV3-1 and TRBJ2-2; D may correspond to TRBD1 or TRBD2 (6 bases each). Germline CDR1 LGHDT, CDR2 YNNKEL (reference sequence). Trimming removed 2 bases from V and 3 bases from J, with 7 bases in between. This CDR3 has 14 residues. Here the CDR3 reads CASSQRGDTGELFF. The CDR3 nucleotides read TGTGCCAGCAGCCAAAGGGGGGACACCGGGGAGCTGTTTTTT.

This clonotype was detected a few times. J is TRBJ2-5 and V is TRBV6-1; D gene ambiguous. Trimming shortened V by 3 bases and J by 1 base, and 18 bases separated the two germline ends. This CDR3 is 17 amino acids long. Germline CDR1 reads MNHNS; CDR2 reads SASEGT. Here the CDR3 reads CASSDDLRTSGQETQYF. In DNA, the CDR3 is TGTGCCAGCAGTGACGACTTAAGGACCTCCGGCCAAGAGACCCAGTACTTC.

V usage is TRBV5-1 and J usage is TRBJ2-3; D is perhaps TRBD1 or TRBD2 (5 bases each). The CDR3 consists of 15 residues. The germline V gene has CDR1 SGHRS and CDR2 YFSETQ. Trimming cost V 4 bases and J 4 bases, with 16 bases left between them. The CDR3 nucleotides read TGCGCCAGCAGCCACGGGACCACCTCTTCAGATACGCAGTATTTT. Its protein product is CASSHGTTSSDTQYF. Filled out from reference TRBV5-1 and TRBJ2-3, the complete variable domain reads KAGVTQTPRYLIKTRGQQVTLSCSPISGHRSVSWYQQTPGQGLQFLFEYFSETQRNKGNFPGRFSGRQFSNSRSEMNVSTLELGDSALYLCASSHGTTSSDTQYFGPGTRLTVL.

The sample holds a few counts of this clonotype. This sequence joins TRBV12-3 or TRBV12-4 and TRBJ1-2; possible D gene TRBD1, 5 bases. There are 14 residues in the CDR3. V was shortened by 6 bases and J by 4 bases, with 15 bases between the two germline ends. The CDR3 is CASRSMQGAYGYTF. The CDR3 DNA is TGTGCCAGCAGGTCTATGCAGGGTGCCTATGGCTACACCTTC.

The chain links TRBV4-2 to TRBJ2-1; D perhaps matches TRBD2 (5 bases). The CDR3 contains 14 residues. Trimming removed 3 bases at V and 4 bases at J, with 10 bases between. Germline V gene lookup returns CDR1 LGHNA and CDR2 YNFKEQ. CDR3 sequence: CASSQELEYNEQFF. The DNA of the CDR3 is TGTGCCAGCAGCCAGGAACTAGAATACAATGAGCAGTTCTTC.

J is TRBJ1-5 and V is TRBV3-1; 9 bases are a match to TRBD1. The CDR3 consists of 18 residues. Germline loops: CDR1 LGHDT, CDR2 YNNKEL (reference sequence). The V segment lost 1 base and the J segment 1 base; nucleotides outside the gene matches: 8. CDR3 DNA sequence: TGTGCCAGCAGCCAAGTATTAGGGGACAGGGACAGCAATCAGCCCCAGCATTTT. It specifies CASSQVLGDRDSNQPQHF.

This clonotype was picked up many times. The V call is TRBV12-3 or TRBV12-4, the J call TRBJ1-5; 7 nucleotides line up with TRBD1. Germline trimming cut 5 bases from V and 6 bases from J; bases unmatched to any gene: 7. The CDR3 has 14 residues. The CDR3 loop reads CASSTQGTFQPQHF. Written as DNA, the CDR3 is TGTGCCAGCAGTACACAGGGGACTTTTCAGCCCCAGCATTTT.

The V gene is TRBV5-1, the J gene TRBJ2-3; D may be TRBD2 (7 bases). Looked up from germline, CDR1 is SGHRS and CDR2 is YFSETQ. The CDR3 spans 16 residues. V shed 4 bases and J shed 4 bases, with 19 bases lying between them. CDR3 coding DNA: TGCGCCAGCAGCCCCTTGGGGGGGGGGCCGGCAGATACGCAGTATTTT. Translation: CASSPLGGGPADTQYF.

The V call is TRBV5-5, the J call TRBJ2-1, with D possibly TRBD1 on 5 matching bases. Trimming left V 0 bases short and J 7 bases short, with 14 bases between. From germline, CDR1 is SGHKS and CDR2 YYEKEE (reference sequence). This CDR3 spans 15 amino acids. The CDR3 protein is CASSLGQGRLNEQFF. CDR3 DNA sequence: TGTGCCAGCAGCTTGGGGCAGGGAAGGTTGAATGAGCAGTTCTTC.

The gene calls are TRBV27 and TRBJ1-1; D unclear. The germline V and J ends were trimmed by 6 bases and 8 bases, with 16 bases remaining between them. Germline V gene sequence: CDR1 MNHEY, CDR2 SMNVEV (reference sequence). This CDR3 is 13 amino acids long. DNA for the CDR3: TGTGCCAGCAGCCCCTATACCACGGGAGAAGCTTTCTTT. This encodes CASSPYTTGEAFF.